One T cell receptor beta chain is described in this entry. The CDR3 extends over 15 amino acids. The germline CDR1 and CDR2 sequences are MNHEY and SMNVEV (reference sequence). V dropped 2 bases and J dropped 5; count of bases not matched to a gene: 7. The record originates from a study of T cell responses to AZD1222 COVID-19 vaccine. Sequencing used immunoSEQ multiplex PCR; TCRdb keeps in-frame clones, though not all of them. The data contain about 91,000 clones, 70% to 90% of them singletons. The V and J genes are TRBV27 and TRBJ1-2, with 8 nucleotides matching TRBD1. The source was peripheral blood, collected on day 0 of AZD1222 vaccination. The clonotype comes from an adult in good health. The CDR3 DNA reads as TGTGCCAGCAGTTTAAGGTCAGGGGGCCTGTATGGCTACACCTTC. It is translated as CASSLRSGGLYGYTF.